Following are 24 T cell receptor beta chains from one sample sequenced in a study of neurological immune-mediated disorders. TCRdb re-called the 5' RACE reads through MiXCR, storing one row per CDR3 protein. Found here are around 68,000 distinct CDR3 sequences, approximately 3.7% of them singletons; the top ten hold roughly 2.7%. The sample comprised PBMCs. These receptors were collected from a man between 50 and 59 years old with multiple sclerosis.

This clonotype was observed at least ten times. This CDR3 is CASSPFLGADTQYF. As DNA, the CDR3 is TGTGCCAGCAGTCCATTTTTGGGAGCAGATACGCAGTATTTT. The V call is TRBV11-2, the J call TRBJ2-3; tentative D call: TRBD2 (5 bases). The CDR3 runs to 14 residues. CDR1 is SGHAT and CDR2 is FQNNGV in the germline V gene. Trimming pared 6 bases from V and 4 bases from J, leaving 14 bases between.

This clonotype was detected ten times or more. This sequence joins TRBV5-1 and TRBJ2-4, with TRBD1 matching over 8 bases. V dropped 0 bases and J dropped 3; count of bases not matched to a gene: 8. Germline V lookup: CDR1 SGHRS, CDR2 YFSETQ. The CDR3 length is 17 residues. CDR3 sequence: CASSLEGQGTVKNIQYF. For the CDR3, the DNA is TGCGCCAGCAGCTTGGAAGGACAGGGAACGGTCAAAAACATTCAGTACTTC.

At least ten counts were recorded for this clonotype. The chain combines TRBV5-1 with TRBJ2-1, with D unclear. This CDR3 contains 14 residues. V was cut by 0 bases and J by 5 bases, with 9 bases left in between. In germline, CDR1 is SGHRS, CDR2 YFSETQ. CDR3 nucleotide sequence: TGCGCCAGCAGCTTGGTTATCGAGAACAATGAGCAGTTCTTC. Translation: CASSLVIENNEQFF.

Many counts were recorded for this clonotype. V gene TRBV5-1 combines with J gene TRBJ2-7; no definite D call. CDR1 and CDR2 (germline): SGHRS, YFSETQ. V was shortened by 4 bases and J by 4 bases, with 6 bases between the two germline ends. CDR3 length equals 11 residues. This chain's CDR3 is CASSMNYEQYF. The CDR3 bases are TGCGCCAGCAGCATGAATTACGAGCAGTACTTC.

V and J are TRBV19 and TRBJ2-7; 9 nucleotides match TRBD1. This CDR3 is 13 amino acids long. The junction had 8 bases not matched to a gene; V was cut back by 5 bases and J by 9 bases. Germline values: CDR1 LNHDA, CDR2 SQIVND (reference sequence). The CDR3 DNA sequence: TGTGCCAGTAGTCCTAGGGACAGGGAAGCGCAGTACGTC. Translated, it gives CASSPRDREAQYV.

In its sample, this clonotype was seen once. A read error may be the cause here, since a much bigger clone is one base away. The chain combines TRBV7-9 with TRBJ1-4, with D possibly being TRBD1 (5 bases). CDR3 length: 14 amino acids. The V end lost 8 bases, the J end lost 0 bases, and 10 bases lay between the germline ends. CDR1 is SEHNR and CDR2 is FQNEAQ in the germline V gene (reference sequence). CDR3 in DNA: TGTGCCAGCGACCAGACAGCAACTAATGAAAAACTGTTTTTT. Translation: CASDQTATNEKLFF.

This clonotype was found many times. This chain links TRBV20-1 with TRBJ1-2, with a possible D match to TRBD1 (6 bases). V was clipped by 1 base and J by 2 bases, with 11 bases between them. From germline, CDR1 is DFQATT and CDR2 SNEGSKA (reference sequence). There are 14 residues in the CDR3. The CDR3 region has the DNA TGCAGTGCTAGAGTGGGAAGGGGGAACTATGGCTACACCTTC. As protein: CSARVGRGNYGYTF.

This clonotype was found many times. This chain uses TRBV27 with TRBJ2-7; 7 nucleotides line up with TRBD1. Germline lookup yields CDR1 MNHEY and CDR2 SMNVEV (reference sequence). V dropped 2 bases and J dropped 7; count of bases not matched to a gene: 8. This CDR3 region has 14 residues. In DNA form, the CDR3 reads TGTGCCAGCAGTTTAAATGGCAGGGGGTCTGAGCAGTACGTC. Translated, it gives CASSLNGRGSEQYV.

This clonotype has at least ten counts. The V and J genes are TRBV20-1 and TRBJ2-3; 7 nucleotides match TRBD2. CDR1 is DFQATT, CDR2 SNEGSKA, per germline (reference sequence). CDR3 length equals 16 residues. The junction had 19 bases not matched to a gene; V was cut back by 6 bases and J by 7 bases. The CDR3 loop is CSARSGAAIHIHTQYF. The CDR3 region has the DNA TGCAGTGCAAGGAGCGGGGCGGCGATACACATTCATACGCAGTATTTT.

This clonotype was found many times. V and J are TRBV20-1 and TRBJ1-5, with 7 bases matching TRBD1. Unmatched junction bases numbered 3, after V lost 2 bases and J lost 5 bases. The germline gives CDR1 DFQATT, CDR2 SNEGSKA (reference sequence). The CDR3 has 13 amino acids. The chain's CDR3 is CSARRTGYQPQHF. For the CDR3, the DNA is TGCAGTGCTAGAAGGACAGGTTATCAGCCCCAGCATTTT.

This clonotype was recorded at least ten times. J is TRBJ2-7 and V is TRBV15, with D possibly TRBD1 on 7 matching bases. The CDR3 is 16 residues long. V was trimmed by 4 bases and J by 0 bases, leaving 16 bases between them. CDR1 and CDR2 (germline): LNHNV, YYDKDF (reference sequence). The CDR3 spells CATSTLRGTASYEQYF. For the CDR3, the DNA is TGTGCCACCAGCACCCTCCGGGGGACAGCCTCCTACGAGCAGTACTTC.

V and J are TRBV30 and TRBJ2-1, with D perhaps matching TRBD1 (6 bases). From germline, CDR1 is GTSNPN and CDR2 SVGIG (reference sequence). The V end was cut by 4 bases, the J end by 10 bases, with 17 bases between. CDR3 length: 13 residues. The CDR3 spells CAWTGTPPWEQFF. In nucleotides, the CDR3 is TGTGCCTGGACCGGGACACCACCCTGGGAGCAGTTCTTC. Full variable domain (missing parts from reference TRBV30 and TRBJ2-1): SQTIHQWPATLVQPVGSPLSLECTVEGTSNPNLYWYRQAAGRGLQLLFYSVGIGQISSEVPQNLSASRPQDRQFILSSKKLLLSDSGFYLCAWTGTPPWEQFFGPGTRLTVL.

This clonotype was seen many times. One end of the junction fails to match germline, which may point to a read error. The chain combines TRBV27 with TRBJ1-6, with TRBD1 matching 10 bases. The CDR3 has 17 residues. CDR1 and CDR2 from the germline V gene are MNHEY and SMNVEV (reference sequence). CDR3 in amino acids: CASSLTARQGANSPLNF. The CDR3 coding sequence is TGTGCCAGCAGTCTAACCGCCCGACAGGGGGCTAATTCACCCCTCAACTTT.

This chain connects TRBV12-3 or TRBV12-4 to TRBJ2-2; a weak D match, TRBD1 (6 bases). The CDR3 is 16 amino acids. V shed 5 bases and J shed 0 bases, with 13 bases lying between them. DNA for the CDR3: TGTGCCAGCAGTCACAGACAGGTAGCGAACACCGGGGAGCTGTTTTTT. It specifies CASSHRQVANTGELFF.

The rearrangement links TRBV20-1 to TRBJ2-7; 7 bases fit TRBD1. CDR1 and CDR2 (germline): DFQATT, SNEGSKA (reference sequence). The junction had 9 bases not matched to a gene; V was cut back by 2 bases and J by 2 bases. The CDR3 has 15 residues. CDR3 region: CSARPPRQGTYEQYF. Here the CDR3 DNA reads TGCAGTGCTAGACCCCCGAGACAGGGAACCTACGAGCAGTACTTC.

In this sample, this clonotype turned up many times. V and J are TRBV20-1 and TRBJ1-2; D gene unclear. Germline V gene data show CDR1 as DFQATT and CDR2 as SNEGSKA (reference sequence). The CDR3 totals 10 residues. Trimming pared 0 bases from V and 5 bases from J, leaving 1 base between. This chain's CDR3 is CSARDYGYTF. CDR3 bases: TGCAGTGCTAGAGATTATGGCTACACCTTC.

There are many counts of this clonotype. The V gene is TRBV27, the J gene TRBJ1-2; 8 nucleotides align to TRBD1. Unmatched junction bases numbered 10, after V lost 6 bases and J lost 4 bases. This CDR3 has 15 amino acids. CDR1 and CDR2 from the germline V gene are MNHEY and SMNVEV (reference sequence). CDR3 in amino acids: CASRPTGGGIYGYTF. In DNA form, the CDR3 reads TGTGCCAGCAGGCCAACAGGGGGAGGTATCTATGGCTACACCTTC.

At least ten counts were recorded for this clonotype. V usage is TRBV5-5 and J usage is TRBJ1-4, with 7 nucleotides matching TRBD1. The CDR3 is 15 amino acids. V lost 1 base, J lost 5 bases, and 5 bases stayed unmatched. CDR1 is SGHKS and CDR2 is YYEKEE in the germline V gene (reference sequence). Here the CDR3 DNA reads TGTGCCAGCAGCTTGTGGACAGGCGAGAATGAAAAACTGTTTTTT. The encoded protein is CASSLWTGENEKLFF.

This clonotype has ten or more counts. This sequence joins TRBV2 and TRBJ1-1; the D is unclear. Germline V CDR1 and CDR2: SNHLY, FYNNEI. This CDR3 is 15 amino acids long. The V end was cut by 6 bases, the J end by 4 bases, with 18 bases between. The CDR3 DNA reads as TGTGCCAGCAGGGCAGACCAAGTTATTGGCACTGAAGCTTTCTTT. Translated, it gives CASRADQVIGTEAFF.

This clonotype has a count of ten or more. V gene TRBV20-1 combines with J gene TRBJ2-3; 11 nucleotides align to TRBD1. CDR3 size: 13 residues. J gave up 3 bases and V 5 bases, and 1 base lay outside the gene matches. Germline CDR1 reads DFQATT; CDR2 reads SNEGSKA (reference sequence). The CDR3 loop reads CSAGQGATDTQYF. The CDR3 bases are TGCAGTGCTGGACAGGGGGCAACAGATACGCAGTATTTT.

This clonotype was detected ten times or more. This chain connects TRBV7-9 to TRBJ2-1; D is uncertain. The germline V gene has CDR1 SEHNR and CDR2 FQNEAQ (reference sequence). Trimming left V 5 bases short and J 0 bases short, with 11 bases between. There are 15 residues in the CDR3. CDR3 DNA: TGTGCCAGCAGCATGCCAGCGCTCTCCTACAATGAGCAGTTCTTC. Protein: CASSMPALSYNEQFF.

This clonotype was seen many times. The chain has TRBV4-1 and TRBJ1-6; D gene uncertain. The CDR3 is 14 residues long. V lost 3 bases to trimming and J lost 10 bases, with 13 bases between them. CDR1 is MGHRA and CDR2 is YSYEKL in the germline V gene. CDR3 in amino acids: CASSQSRVRSPLHF. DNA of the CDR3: TGCGCCAGCAGCCAGTCGAGGGTGAGATCACCCCTCCACTTT.

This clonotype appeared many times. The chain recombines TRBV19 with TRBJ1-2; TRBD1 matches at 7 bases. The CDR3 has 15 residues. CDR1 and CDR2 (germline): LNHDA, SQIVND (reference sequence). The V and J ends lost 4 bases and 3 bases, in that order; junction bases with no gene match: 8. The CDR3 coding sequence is TGTGCCAGTAGTACACGACAGGGATATGACTATGGCTACACCTTC. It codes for CASSTRQGYDYGYTF.

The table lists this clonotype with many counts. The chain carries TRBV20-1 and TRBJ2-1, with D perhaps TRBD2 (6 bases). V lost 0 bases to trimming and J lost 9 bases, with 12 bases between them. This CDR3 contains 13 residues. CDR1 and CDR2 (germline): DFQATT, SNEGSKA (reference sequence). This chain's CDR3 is CSARDPGVAEQFF. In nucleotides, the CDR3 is TGCAGTGCTAGAGATCCGGGAGTTGCTGAGCAGTTCTTC.